The rows below give T cell receptor beta chains drawn from one sample of a study of blood T cell repertoires in COVID-19. This table comes from immunoSEQ multiplex PCR, and its TCRdb copy is limited to in-frame clones, with some not included. This repertoire shows approximately 69,000 clones, 75% to 90% found once; its top ten account for around a sixth. Sequencing was done on a sample of peripheral blood. The source is an elderly woman with acute or convalescent COVID-19. Each CDR3 is given with its conserved first and last residue. A D gene is named only where the DNA matches it firmly. Size values are once, few and many counts, or a class for expanded clones, and some rows have none.

>.|14|.|TRBJ1-2|TRBV5-6
CASKRDGALYGYTF
TGTGCCAGCAAGAGAGACGGAGCCCTCTATGGCTACACCTTC
>.|15|.|TRBJ2-1|TRBV2
CASRRDSSSYNEQFF
TGTGCCAGCAGGAGGGACTCGAGCTCCTACAATGAGCAGTTCTTC
>.|12|.|TRBJ2-7|TRBV6-1
CASSVPSYEQYF
TGTGCCAGCAGTGTTCCATCCTACGAGCAGTACTTC
>.|13|.|TRBJ2-3|TRBV6-5
CASSLERADTQYF
TGTGCCAGCAGCCTAGAGAGGGCAGATACGCAGTATTTT
>TRBD1|13|.|TRBJ1-4|TRBV30
CAWSVQGNEKLFF
TGTGCCTGGAGTGTACAGGGGAATGAAAAACTGTTTTTT
>TRBD1|14|.|TRBJ1-5|TRBV7-9
CASSDDRGNQPQHF
TGTGCCAGCAGCGATGACAGGGGGAATCAGCCCCAGCATTTT
>TRBD1|14|.|TRBJ1-1|TRBV6-5
CASSRDSMNTEAFF
TGTGCCAGCAGCCGGGACAGCATGAACACTGAAGCTTTCTTT
>TRBD1|16|.|TRBJ1-4|TRBV5-8
CASRPQGVGVNEKLFF
TGTGCCAGCAGGCCACAGGGGGTAGGGGTCAATGAAAAACTGTTTTTT
>.|14|.|TRBJ1-5|TRBV15
CATSRGGLNQPQHF
TGTGCCACCAGCAGAGGGGGGCTTAATCAGCCCCAGCATTTT
>.|12|.|TRBJ1-5|TRBV3-1/TRBV3-2
CASSHEGQPQHF
TGTGCCAGCAGCCATGAGGGTCAGCCCCAGCATTTT
>TRBD2|16|.|TRBJ2-1|TRBV3-1/TRBV3-2
CASSQEGLRHLGEQFF
TGTGCCAGCAGCCAAGAGGGACTAAGGCACCTCGGTGAGCAGTTCTTC
>TRBD1|18|.|TRBJ2-5|TRBV4-1
CASSQPRTEQGARETQYF
TGCGCCAGCAGCCAACCCAGAACGGAACAGGGGGCTCGAGAGACCCAGTACTTC
>TRBD1|15|once|TRBJ1-1|TRBV5-1
CASSVTGGVRTEAFF
TGCGCCAGCAGCGTAACAGGGGGCGTAAGGACTGAAGCTTTCTTT
>.|14|.|TRBJ1-1|TRBV18
CATQGLTVNTEAFF
TGTGCCACCCAGGGGTTGACAGTGAACACTGAAGCTTTCTTT
>.|13|.|TRBJ2-7|TRBV18
CASSGLAGHEQYF
TGTGCCAGCTCAGGACTCGCCGGGCACGAGCAGTACTTC
>.|16|.|TRBJ1-3|TRBV9
CASSVATEGPGNTIYF
TGTGCCAGCAGCGTAGCTACGGAGGGGCCTGGAAACACCATATATTTT
>.|15|.|TRBJ2-7|TRBV18
CASSPALGGTDEQYF
TGTGCCAGCTCACCAGCTTTAGGGGGTACTGACGAGCAGTACTTC
>TRBD2|17|.|TRBJ2-3|TRBV4-2
CASSQEGRGGSTDTQYF
TGTGCCAGCAGCCAAGAGGGACGGGGGGGTAGCACAGATACGCAGTATTTT
>.|13|.|TRBJ2-2|TRBV11-2
CASSLLESGELFF
TGTGCCAGCAGCTTACTAGAGTCCGGGGAGCTGTTTTTT
>.|13|few|TRBJ1-5|TRBV19
CASRQVNNQPQHF
TGTGCCAGTCGACAGGTAAACAATCAGCCCCAGCATTTT
>.|16|.|TRBJ1-5|TRBV20-1
CSASARSLYSNQPQHF
TGCAGTGCTAGTGCCCGAAGCCTTTATAGCAATCAGCCCCAGCATTTT
>.|14|few|TRBJ1-1|TRBV10-3
CAISANALNTEAFF
TGTGCCATCAGTGCTAATGCTCTGAACACTGAAGCTTTCTTT
>.|17|.|TRBJ1-2|TRBV5-1
CASSLAFSGVPAYGYTF
TGCGCCAGCAGCTTGGCCTTCAGCGGGGTACCCGCGTATGGCTACACCTTC
>.|12|.|TRBJ1-1|TRBV14
CASSQNLEGAFF
TGTGCCAGCAGCCAAAATCTGGAGGGGGCTTTCTTT
>.|14|.|TRBJ1-2|TRBV10-2
CASSESVRDFGYTF
TGCGCCAGCAGTGAGTCCGTCAGGGATTTTGGCTACACCTTC
>.|12|.|TRBJ1-1|TRBV5-4
CASSQDSPEAFF
TGTGCCAGCAGCCAAGACTCGCCGGAAGCTTTCTTT
>.|13|.|TRBJ1-2|TRBV2
CASKGPSGYGYTF
TGTGCCAGCAAGGGCCCTAGCGGCTATGGCTACACCTTC
>TRBD1|16|.|TRBJ1-2|TRBV7-2
CASSQDRGLGNYGYTF
TGTGCCAGCAGCCAAGACAGGGGGCTAGGAAACTATGGCTACACCTTC
>.|15|few|TRBJ1-6|TRBV5-5
CASSSEGLGNSPLHF
TGTGCCAGCAGCTCGGAGGGGCTAGGTAATTCACCCCTCCACTTT
>.|13|once|TRBJ2-5|TRBV5-6
CASSFSRGETQYF
TGTGCCAGCAGCTTCTCGAGGGGGGAGACCCAGTACTTC
>.|12|.|TRBJ1-1|TRBV12-3/TRBV12-4
CASSFPITEAFF
TGTGCCAGCAGTTTTCCCATCACTGAAGCTTTCTTT
>.|14|.|TRBJ1-2|TRBV7-8
CASSPLGGNYGYTF
TGTGCCAGCAGCCCCTTGGGGGGGAACTATGGCTACACCTTC
>TRBD1|15|.|TRBJ2-2|TRBV5-1
CASSPGDRAAGELFF
TGCGCCAGCAGCCCTGGGGACAGGGCTGCCGGGGAGCTGTTTTTT
>.|18|.|TRBJ1-5|TRBV12-1
CASSRRGRTPIRGQPQHF
TGTGCCAGCAGCCGACGAGGTAGGACACCCATACGAGGCCAGCCCCAGCATTTT
>TRBD1|15|.|TRBJ2-1|TRBV7-8
CASSLAQGNYNEQFF
TGTGCCAGCAGCTTAGCACAGGGGAACTACAATGAGCAGTTCTTC
>.|15|.|TRBJ2-7|TRBV2
CASSDAQGWVYEQYF
TGTGCCAGCAGTGACGCACAGGGCTGGGTCTACGAGCAGTACTTC
>.|15|.|TRBJ1-1|TRBV11-3
CASSASGGSFAEAFF
TGTGCCAGCAGCGCTTCGGGGGGATCCTTCGCTGAAGCTTTCTTT
>.|12|.|TRBJ1-1|TRBV20-1
CSASAPGLQAFF
TGCAGTGCTAGTGCCCCGGGTCTTCAAGCTTTCTTT
>.|13|.|TRBJ1-4|TRBV19
CASSIEDSAKLFF
TGTGCCAGTAGTATAGAGGACAGCGCGAAACTGTTTTTT
>.|12|few|TRBJ1-5|TRBV5-3
CASHNIHQPQHF
TGTGCCAGTCATAACATTCATCAGCCCCAGCATTTT